Listed below are T cell receptor beta chains from one sample, sequenced in a study of identical twins. TCRdb re-called the 5' RACE reads with MiXCR, one entry per CDR3 protein. Here the sample spans about 890,000 distinct CDR3 sequences, over 9% being singletons. These data were likewise used in another study, on yellow fever vaccine responses in identical twins.

What was sequenced was PBMCs. All receptors come from a woman under 30 in good health. The conserved cysteine and the conserved F or W are not part of the CDR3 here. The D gene is left open where the match is weak.

>TRBJ2-3|TRBV4-1|.
ASSQEGWMAGEGADTQY
>TRBJ2-3|TRBV4-1|TRBD2
ASSHIAGGADTQY
>TRBJ2-1|TRBV18|.
ASSPAEYNEQF
>TRBJ1-2|TRBV5-5|.
ASSLARRIEGYT
>TRBJ2-5|TRBV4-2|.
ASSPSGIAETQY
>TRBJ2-2|TRBV12-3/TRBV12-4|.
ASRGRPNTGELF
>TRBJ2-1|TRBV6-6|.
ASSYRSAREQF
>TRBJ2-5|TRBV29-1|.
SFTGVETQY
>TRBJ1-1|TRBV15|.
ATSRAGPLVNTEAF
>TRBJ2-1|TRBV12-3/TRBV12-4|TRBD1
ASSWRTGYYNEQF
>TRBJ2-5|TRBV14|.
ASSQDWGSQY
>TRBJ2-1|TRBV11-2|TRBD2
ASSQGTSGRAVF
>TRBJ2-3|TRBV15|TRBD2
ATSREGAGGPDTQY
>TRBJ1-2|TRBV12-3/TRBV12-4|.
ASSLALPGGGRANGYT
>TRBJ2-5|TRBV5-4|.
ASSLAGRVGYQETQY
>TRBJ2-5|TRBV7-9|.
ASSFGGGTAQY
>TRBJ2-2|TRBV2|.
ASDPSPVTGELF
>TRBJ2-1|TRBV5-1|.
ASSAWDQSSYNEQF
>TRBJ2-1|TRBV20-1|.
SARGGGQWVNEQF
>TRBJ2-4|TRBV5-1|TRBD1
ASSPRPGTGNGNIQY
>TRBJ2-1|TRBV11-3|.
ASSLEPILSSYNEQF